What follows are 8 T cell receptor beta chains derived from one specimen sequenced in a study of T cell changes during pregnancy in multiple sclerosis. Here immunoSEQ multiplex PCR was the method, and the copy in TCRdb shows in-frame clones only, minus some. This table holds fewer than 85,000 clones, 93% found once. The source material was peripheral blood, sampled in the second trimester of pregnancy. The receptors come from a female donor with multiple sclerosis, enrolled in a pregnancy study.

The gene calls are TRBV28 and TRBJ2-2; 14 bases fit TRBD2. CDR1 and CDR2 (germline): MDHEN, SYDVKM. The V gene end was trimmed by 5 bases and the J gene end by 4 bases; junction bases not matched to a gene: 6. CDR3 length equals 17 residues. The CDR3 is CASSRLAGGQGTGELFF. The CDR3 DNA reads TGTGCCAGCAGTCGACTAGCGGGGGGGCAGGGCACCGGGGAGCTGTTTTTT.

About this clone itself: This CDR3 is also generated by other DNA sequences in the sample. This sequence joins TRBV5-1 and TRBJ2-3; 7 nucleotides match TRBD1. V shed 4 bases, J shed 4 bases, and the junction held 6 bases outside the gene matches. The CDR3 length is 14 residues. Germline V CDR1 and CDR2: SGHRS, YFSETQ. CDR3 amino acids: CASSDRQGPDTQYF. CDR3 bases: TGCGCCAGCAGCGATCGACAGGGACCAGATACGCAGTATTTT.

The chain's CDR3 is CASSPLADQPQHF. The CDR3 DNA is TGTGCCAGCTCACCACTAGCGGATCAGCCCCAGCATTTT. The chain couples TRBV18 to TRBJ1-5; D uncertain. Trimming stripped 1 base from V and 5 bases from J, with 6 bases between. Germline lookup yields CDR1 KGHSH and CDR2 LQKENI. The CDR3 extends over 13 amino acids.

This clone was detected only once. The rearrangement joins TRBV7-9 to TRBJ1-4; no firm D call. Germline CDR1 and CDR2: SEHNR and FQNEAQ (reference sequence). CDR3 length: 14 residues. Trimming took off 1 base at V and 3 bases at J, with 6 bases between the two ends. In DNA form, the CDR3 reads TGTGCCAGCAGCTTAGGTTATCCTAATGAAAAACTGTTTTTT. Translating it yields CASSLGYPNEKLFF.

The chain uses TRBV9 and TRBJ1-3, with TRBD1 as a possible D gene (5 bases). The CDR3 runs to 16 residues. Trimming removed 0 bases from V and 4 bases from J, with 14 bases in between. Germline lookup yields CDR1 SGDLS and CDR2 YYNGEE. CDR3 sequence (DNA): TGTGCCAGCAGCGTAGCTTCCGCAGGGTGGGGAAACACCATATATTTT. Translation: CASSVASAGWGNTIYF.

The CDR3 protein is CASSIGTAQETQYF. The CDR3 nucleotides read TGTGCCAGCAGCATAGGGACAGCCCAAGAGACCCAGTACTTC. The V and J genes are TRBV9 and TRBJ2-5, with 7 bases fitting TRBD1. The CDR3 is 14 residues long. Trimming took 4 bases from V and 1 from J; bases not matched to a gene: 4. Germline-derived CDR1 and CDR2 are SGDLS and YYNGEE.

This clone was counted a single time. The chain couples TRBV28 to TRBJ1-1; D is ambiguous. V was shortened by 7 bases and J by 3 bases, with 18 bases between the two germline ends. This CDR3 is 15 amino acids long. Germline CDR1 is MDHEN and CDR2 is SYDVKM. The CDR3 protein is CASIPSVGSYTEAFF. The CDR3 DNA is TGTGCCAGCATTCCATCGGTGGGCAGTTACACTGAAGCTTTCTTT.

The genes are TRBV4-2 and TRBJ2-1; the match to TRBD2 covers 8 bases. Germline V gene data show CDR1 as LGHNA and CDR2 as YNFKEQ. V lost 5 bases and J lost 0; bases outside the gene matches: 6. The CDR3 has 16 amino acids. This CDR3 reads CASSAGGLSSYNEQFF. As DNA, the CDR3 is TGTGCCAGCAGCGCGGGGGGCCTGAGCTCCTACAATGAGCAGTTCTTC.